This TCR beta chain originates from a study of identical twins. Study conclusions and caveats: A lower insertion count was a feature of abundant cord blood beta clonotypes, with no such feature in memory repertoires.

With template switching, a universal primer site was added, and the cDNA carried unique molecular identifiers. One entry per CDR3 protein, called by TCRdb with MiXCR from the 5' RACE reads. The repertoire holds 570,000 or so distinct CDR3 sequences, 9% to 10% seen once, with around 3.2% in the top ten. Germline CDR1 and CDR2: SQVTM and ANQGSEA. V lost 4 bases and J 0 bases, leaving 16 bases between the germline ends. There are 15 residues in the CDR3. This clonotype occurred a few times. Its antigen is still unknown. This same sample was also part of a study on yellow fever vaccine responses in identical twins. That publication notes: Reports say the vaccine T cell response in twins looked partly convergent and partly personalized.

The genes are TRBV29-1 and TRBJ2-7; D ambiguous. This TCR came from a woman younger than 30 in good health. Sequenced input: PBMCs. As DNA, the CDR3 is TGCAGCGTTGGTTCCCCAGCTCAGAGCTCCTACGAGCAGTACTTC. Protein product: CSVGSPAQSSYEQYF.